One and the same sample provided the 32 T cell receptor beta chains below, sequenced in a study of blood T cell repertoires in COVID-19. Method: immunoSEQ multiplex PCR; TCRdb's copy keeps in-frame clones and lacks some. Of 150,000 to 200,000 clones detected, roughly nine tenths appear once; the ten largest clones hold about 1.9%. Material: peripheral blood. These receptors were collected from a man between 18 and 35 years old who had recovered from COVID-19.

The sample holds one count of this clone. The genes are TRBV7-2 and TRBJ2-3, with 12 bases fitting TRBD2. This CDR3 is built from 15 residues. Germline CDR1 reads SGHTA; CDR2 reads FQGNSA. V trimming: 2 bases; J trimming: 8 bases; junction bases outside the gene matches: 5. The CDR3 nucleotides are TGTGCCAGCAGCTTACCTTCTAGCGGGAGGGGTACGCAGTATTTT. Translating gives CASSLPSSGRGTQYF.

This clone was found once. CDR3 sequence (DNA): TGCGCCAGCAGCCAAGATCTAGGAGGGACAGGGCTATACAATGAGCAGTTCTTC. Encoded protein: CASSQDLGGTGLYNEQFF. The genes are TRBV4-3 and TRBJ2-1; 9 nucleotides agree with TRBD1. This CDR3 spans 18 amino acids. Germline V gene sequence: CDR1 LGHNA, CDR2 YSLEER. V was clipped by 0 bases and J by 4 bases; unmatched bases: 10.

The chain has TRBV7-2 and TRBJ1-2, with unresolved D. The germline V gene encodes CDR1 SGHTA and CDR2 FQGNSA. V lost 3 bases to trimming and J lost 8 bases, with 13 bases between them. The CDR3 runs 13 residues. This chain's CDR3 is CASSLGQPSGYTF. CDR3 nucleotide sequence: TGTGCCAGCAGCTTGGGCCAACCCAGCGGCTACACCTTC.

This sequence joins TRBV5-1 and TRBJ2-5; TRBD2 matches 9 bases. J lost 10 bases, V lost 2 bases, and 12 bases had no gene match. The CDR3 totals 15 residues. Germline CDR1 SGHRS, CDR2 YFSETQ. The CDR3, as DNA: TGCGCCAGCAGCTTAAGTGCGGGAGGGCCTAAGGGCCAGTACTTC. Amino acid sequence: CASSLSAGGPKGQYF.

This chain joins TRBV6-4 and TRBJ2-3; D remains ambiguous. V was pared by 0 bases and J by 3 bases, with 16 bases between. Germline V CDR1 and CDR2: MRHNA, SNTAGT. This CDR3 contains 17 residues. The CDR3, as DNA: TGTGCCAGCAGTGACTCCCTCTTCCTTTCTAGAACAGATACGCAGTATTTT. It specifies CASSDSLFLSRTDTQYF.

In DNA form, the CDR3 reads TGTGCCAGCAGCTTAAGAGGGTTAGCCAAAAACATTCAGTACTTC. Translation: CASSLRGLAKNIQYF. J is TRBJ2-4 and V is TRBV7-2, with D maybe TRBD2 (5 bases). Per germline, CDR1 SGHTA and CDR2 FQGNSA. The CDR3 covers 15 residues. V was cut by 2 bases and J by 0 bases, with 8 bases left in between.

The chain uses TRBV6-5 and TRBJ2-7; a weak D match, TRBD2 (5 bases). Between the trimmed V and J ends, which lost 5 bases and 3 bases, there was a span of 11 bases. The CDR3 runs to 13 residues. Germline V gives CDR1 MNHEY, CDR2 SVGAGI. In DNA, the CDR3 is TGTGCCAGCAGTACCCGGGGAGACTACGAGCAGTACTTC. This sequence encodes CASSTRGDYEQYF.

The chain uses TRBV28 and TRBJ1-1; D uncertain. CDR1 and CDR2 (germline): MDHEN, SYDVKM. The V gene lost 10 bases and the J gene lost 1 base, with 7 bases spanning the gap. The CDR3 loop spans 11 amino acids. The CDR3 DNA sequence: TGTGCCACCAGCGGGAACACTGAAGCTTTCTTT. This codes for CATSGNTEAFF.

V gene TRBV19 combines with J gene TRBJ1-1; possibly TRBD1 for D (5 bases). The CDR3 has 13 residues. The V end was cut by 7 bases, the J end by 1 base, with 10 bases between. Germline V lookup: CDR1 LNHDA, CDR2 SQIVND (reference sequence). DNA of the CDR3: TGTGCCAGTAAGGTGGGGCCGAACACTGAAGCTTTCTTT. Encoded protein: CASKVGPNTEAFF.

This clone came up once. The chain combines TRBV24-1 with TRBJ2-3; TRBD1 matches 8 bases. CDR1 is KGHDR and CDR2 is SFDVKD in the germline V gene. V lost 5 bases, J lost 4 bases, and 7 bases stayed unmatched. This CDR3 comprises 15 residues. CDR3 nucleotide sequence: TGTGCCACCAGTGTTGGACAGGGTCGGTCAGATACGCAGTATTTT. The encoded protein is CATSVGQGRSDTQYF.

This clone was recorded only once. This chain uses TRBV6-4 with TRBJ1-1; TRBD1 aligns across 7 bases. Per the germline V gene, CDR1 is MRHNA and CDR2 is SNTAGT. After removal of 6 bases from V and 1 base from J, the junction contained 5 bases not matched to a gene. The CDR3 is made up of 14 amino acids. The DNA for the CDR3 is TGTGCCAGCAGCAAGACAGGGCGGAACACTGAAGCTTTCTTT. Its protein product is CASSKTGRNTEAFF.

In its sample, this clone was seen once. The V gene is TRBV5-5, the J gene TRBJ2-6, with a possible D match to TRBD2 (5 bases). The CDR3 has 17 amino acids. CDR1 is SGHKS and CDR2 is YYEKEE in the germline V gene (reference sequence). Trimming pared 4 bases from V and 0 bases from J, leaving 14 bases between. CDR3 nucleotide sequence: TGTGCCAGCAGCACCCCCCCGGGGAGCTCTGGGGCCAACGTCCTGACTTTC. It codes for CASSTPPGSSGANVLTF. The full variable domain, completed using reference TRBV5-5 and TRBJ2-6, is DAGVTQSPTHLIKTRGQQVTLRCSPISGHKSVSWYQQVLGQGPQFIFQYYEKEERGRGNFPDRFSARQFPNYSSELNVNALLLGDSALYLCASSTPPGSSGANVLTFGAGSRLTVL.

This chain joins TRBV7-3 and TRBJ2-5, with D possibly being TRBD1 (6 bases). The CDR3 consists of 13 residues. Germline assignment: CDR1 SGHTA and CDR2 FQGTGA. V was trimmed by 3 bases and J by 3 bases, leaving 8 bases between them. The CDR3 DNA is TGTGCCAGCAGCTTCGGGGACAAAGAGACCCAGTACTTC. Encoded protein: CASSFGDKETQYF. Based on the CDR3 plus reference TRBV7-3 and TRBJ2-5, the full variable domain is GAGVSQTPSNKVTEKGKYVELRCDPISGHTALYWYRQSLGQGPEFLIYFQGTGAADDSGLPNDRFFAVRPEGSVSTLKIQRTERGDSAVYLCASSFGDKETQYFGPGTRLLVL.

This clone occurred once. V and J are TRBV27 and TRBJ2-7; D is perhaps TRBD1 (5 bases). This CDR3 is 13 amino acids long. Trimming removed 3 bases from V and 2 bases from J, with 8 bases in between. The germline CDR1 and CDR2 sequences are MNHEY and SMNVEV (reference sequence). CDR3 sequence: CASSFGATYEQYF. The CDR3 DNA is TGTGCCAGCAGTTTTGGGGCCACCTACGAGCAGTACTTC.

The CDR3 region has the DNA TGCGCCAGCAGCTTGGAGGGGACTAGCGGGAGATGGTTGTCAGGAGAAGAGACCCAGTACTTC. Translated: CASSLEGTSGRWLSGEETQYF. This chain joins TRBV5-1 and TRBJ2-5; the match to TRBD2 covers 14 bases. With 0 bases clipped from V and 3 bases from J, the junction kept 16 bases outside the gene matches. The germline CDR1 and CDR2 sequences are SGHRS and YFSETQ. The CDR3 contains 21 residues.

This clone was seen only a few times. An end of the junction differs from the germline gene, which may be a read error. The chain couples TRBV7-7 to TRBJ2-5; 13 nucleotides line up with TRBD2. There are 16 residues in the CDR3. The V gene's germline CDR1 is SSHAT and CDR2 FNYEAQ (reference sequence). As DNA, the CDR3 is TGTGCTAGCAGCCCAAGGGGACTAGCGGGACAAGAGACCCAGTACTTC. Protein sequence: CASSPRGLAGQETQYF.

The V and J genes are TRBV7-3 and TRBJ2-3; 8 bases align to TRBD2. V gave up 0 bases and J gave up 2 bases; unmatched junction bases: 4. The V gene's germline CDR1 is SGHTA and CDR2 FQGTGA. This CDR3 region has 16 residues. CDR3 sequence reads: CASSLTELADTDTQYF. CDR3 DNA: TGTGCCAGCAGCTTAACAGAACTAGCGGACACAGATACGCAGTATTTT.

This clone was observed a single time. The chain couples TRBV30 to TRBJ2-2; possible D gene TRBD1, 6 bases. Trimming removed 3 bases from V and 0 bases from J, with 11 bases in between. The CDR3 contains 15 residues. Germline V CDR1 and CDR2: GTSNPN, SVGIG (reference sequence). The CDR3, as DNA: TGTGCCTGGAGGCCGGGACACTCGAACACCGGGGAGCTGTTTTTT. It yields the protein CAWRPGHSNTGELFF.

This clone showed up just once. V gene TRBV14 combines with J gene TRBJ1-2; 8 nucleotides line up with TRBD1. This CDR3 is built from 12 residues. J gave up 8 bases and V 6 bases, and 5 bases lay outside the gene matches. Germline V gives CDR1 SGHDN, CDR2 FVKESK. The CDR3 DNA reads TGTGCCAGCAGGCCACAGGGGGGCGGCTACACCTTC. Its protein is CASRPQGGGYTF.

V is TRBV15 and J is TRBJ1-2, with D possibly TRBD1 on 5 matching bases. Trimming pared 5 bases from V and 4 bases from J, leaving 14 bases between. CDR3 length: 14 amino acids. CDR1 is LNHNV, CDR2 YYDKDF, per germline (reference sequence). The CDR3 coding sequence is TGTGCCACCAGCGTGCGGACAACCGGCTATGGCTACACCTTC. It codes for CATSVRTTGYGYTF.

Only one count was recorded for this clone. This chain connects TRBV11-2 to TRBJ1-2; 9 bases agree with TRBD1. The ends lost 5 bases at V and 5 bases at J; junction bases unmatched: 9. This CDR3 is 15 amino acids long. CDR1 is SGHAT, CDR2 FQNNGV, per germline. This CDR3 is CASSRDRVGAYGYTF. The CDR3 region has the DNA TGTGCCAGCAGCCGGGACAGGGTAGGGGCATATGGCTACACCTTC. Filled out from reference TRBV11-2 and TRBJ1-2, the complete variable domain reads EAGVAQSPRYKIIEKRQSVAFWCNPISGHATLYWYQQILGQGPKLLIQFQNNGVVDDSQLPKDRFSAERLKGVDSTLKIQPAKLEDSAVYLCASSRDRVGAYGYTFGSGTRLTVV.

Details on this clone: Other DNA sequences in the same sample also yield this CDR3. V and J are TRBV5-1 and TRBJ2-5, with 7 positions matching TRBD2. Losses at the gene ends were 0 bases for V and 2 bases for J; bases not matched to a gene: 1. The length of the CDR3 is 14 residues. Germline lookup yields CDR1 SGHRS and CDR2 YFSETQ. The CDR3 coding sequence is TGCGCCAGCAGCTTGGCCGGGGGGCAAGAGACCCAGTACTTC. This sequence encodes CASSLAGGQETQYF.

The J gene is TRBJ1-1, the V gene TRBV5-4; D unclear. CDR3 length equals 14 residues. Germline values: CDR1 SGHNT, CDR2 YYREEE (reference sequence). Trimming took off 3 bases at V and 0 bases at J, with 9 bases between the two ends. CDR3 DNA sequence: TGTGCCAGCAGCTACCGGGTAATGAACACTGAAGCTTTCTTT. Protein: CASSYRVMNTEAFF.

V usage is TRBV10-3 and J usage is TRBJ2-1; a weak D match, TRBD2 (6 bases). V lost 9 bases to trimming and J lost 0 bases, with 15 bases between them. CDR1 is ENHRY and CDR2 is SYGVKD in the germline V gene. This CDR3 spans 15 amino acids. This chain's CDR3 is CAIAPMEGSYNEQFF. In nucleotides, the CDR3 is TGTGCCATTGCGCCGATGGAGGGCTCCTACAATGAGCAGTTCTTC.

This chain joins TRBV6-5 and TRBJ2-7, with 7 bases aligning to TRBD1. The germline gives CDR1 MNHEY, CDR2 SVGAGI. The CDR3 has 15 residues. V gave up 2 bases and J gave up 3 bases; unmatched junction bases: 7. The DNA for the CDR3 is TGTGCCAGCAGTTACACGACAGGGAGTGACTACGAGCAGTACTTC. Amino acids: CASSYTTGSDYEQYF.

This chain connects TRBV7-3 to TRBJ2-5, with D possibly matching TRBD1 (6 bases). With 2 bases removed from V and 3 bases from J, the gap between germline ends came to 7 bases. The germline V gene has CDR1 SGHTA and CDR2 FQGTGA. The CDR3 loop spans 13 amino acids. CDR3 DNA sequence: TGTGCCAGCAGCTTATCAGGGGAAGAGACCCAGTACTTC. It translates to CASSLSGEETQYF.

This clone was counted once. This chain connects TRBV28 to TRBJ1-4; maybe TRBD1 (5 bases). Germline CDR1 is MDHEN and CDR2 is SYDVKM. The CDR3 length is 18 residues. V was clipped by 5 bases and J by 0 bases, with 19 bases between them. CDR3 in amino acids: CASSGDGAGFATNEKLFF. In DNA, the CDR3 is TGTGCCAGCAGTGGGGATGGGGCTGGGTTTGCAACTAATGAAAAACTGTTTTTT.

The genes are TRBV24-1 and TRBJ2-2, with D possibly matching TRBD1 (6 bases). The germline V gene encodes CDR1 KGHDR and CDR2 SFDVKD. Trimming cost V 3 bases and J 3 bases, with 16 bases left between them. This CDR3 contains 17 residues. The CDR3 reads CATSDSTQGTDTGELFF. The CDR3 nucleotides are TGTGCCACCAGTGATAGCACCCAGGGGACCGACACCGGGGAGCTGTTTTTT.

The CDR3 coding sequence is TGTGCCAGCAGTTCCGACTTAACTCTTAATCTCTACGAGCAGTACTTC. It specifies CASSSDLTLNLYEQYF. The rearrangement joins TRBV28 to TRBJ2-7; D not certain. Germline-derived CDR1 and CDR2 are MDHEN and SYDVKM. The V gene lost 4 bases and the J gene lost 3 bases, with 19 bases spanning the gap. The CDR3 loop spans 16 amino acids.

V is TRBV7-2 and J is TRBJ2-4, with 7 bases that match TRBD2. This CDR3 comprises 18 residues. J lost 0 bases, V lost 4 bases, and 12 bases had no gene match. Germline V gene sequence: CDR1 SGHTA, CDR2 FQGNSA. As DNA, the CDR3 is TGTGCCAGCAGCTCATCCCCCGGGGGAGGGGTAGCCAAAAACATTCAGTACTTC. As protein: CASSSSPGGGVAKNIQYF.

The V and J genes are TRBV24-1 and TRBJ2-3; 7 nucleotides line up with TRBD1. This CDR3 contains 15 residues. The V gene end was trimmed by 4 bases and the J gene end by 6 bases; junction bases not matched to a gene: 9. From germline, CDR1 is KGHDR and CDR2 SFDVKD. The CDR3 protein is CATSDPTGPGDTQYF. CDR3 in DNA: TGTGCCACCAGTGACCCGACAGGGCCCGGGGATACGCAGTATTTT.

The V call is TRBV4-1, the J call TRBJ1-2, with a weak D call TRBD1 (5 bases). Trimming pared 6 bases from V and 13 bases from J, leaving 18 bases between. The CDR3 length is 12 residues. Germline CDR1 is MGHRA and CDR2 is YSYEKL. CDR3 nucleotide sequence: TGCGCCAGCAGTTCTTCACCGGGACTAAGCACCTTC. Residues: CASSSSPGLSTF.